This TCR beta chain derives from a study of T cells in Graves' hyperthyroidism and ophthalmopathy. Study information: Blood from the periphery was taken at initial diagnosis, before any treatment.

Turning to this clonotype: Its antigen is currently unknown.

Using RNA transcripts as the source, TCR beta CDR3 regions were amplified. The TCR CDR3 first-round RT-PCR relied on the HTBI primer set. TCRdb processed the multiplex PCR reads anew with MiXCR; each CDR3 protein has one entry. The data contain under 650,000 distinct CDR3 sequences, around 15% of them singletons. Points from the study as a whole: Onset of ophthalmopathy came a median approximately 6.8 months after the model predicted it.

V shed 3 bases and J shed 0 bases, with 12 bases lying between them. There are 16 residues in the CDR3. The PBMCs were sourced from fresh peripheral blood (around 9.3 ml). The gene calls are TRBV12-3 or TRBV12-4 and TRBJ1-3; no firm D call. This sequence was found in a woman in her twenties or thirties with Graves' hyperthyroidism. The sequencing sample was made of blood. CDR3 DNA sequence: TGTGCCAGCAGTTTTTATACCCTCAGCTCTGGAAACACCATATATTTT. It specifies CASSFYTLSSGNTIYF.